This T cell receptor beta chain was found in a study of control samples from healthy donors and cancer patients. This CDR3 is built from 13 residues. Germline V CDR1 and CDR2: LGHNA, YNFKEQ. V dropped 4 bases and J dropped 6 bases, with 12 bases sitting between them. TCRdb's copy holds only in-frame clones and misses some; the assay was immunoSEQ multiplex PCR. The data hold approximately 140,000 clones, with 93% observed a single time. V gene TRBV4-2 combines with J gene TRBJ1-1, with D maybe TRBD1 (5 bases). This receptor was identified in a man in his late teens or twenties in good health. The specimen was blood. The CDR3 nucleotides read TGTGCCAGCAGCCCGGGAGGGGAGGCTGAAGCTTTCTTT. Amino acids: CASSPGGEAEAFF.